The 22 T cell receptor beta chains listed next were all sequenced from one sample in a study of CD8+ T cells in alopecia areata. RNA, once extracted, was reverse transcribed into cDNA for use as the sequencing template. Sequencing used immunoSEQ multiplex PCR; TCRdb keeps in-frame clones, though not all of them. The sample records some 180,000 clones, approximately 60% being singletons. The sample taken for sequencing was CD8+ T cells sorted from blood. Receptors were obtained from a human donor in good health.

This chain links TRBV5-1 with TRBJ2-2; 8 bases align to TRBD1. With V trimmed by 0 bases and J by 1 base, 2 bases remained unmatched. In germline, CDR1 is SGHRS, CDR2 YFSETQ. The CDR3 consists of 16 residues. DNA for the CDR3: TGCGCCAGCAGCTTGGCAGGACAGGGGAACACCGGGGAGCTGTTTTTT. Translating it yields CASSLAGQGNTGELFF.

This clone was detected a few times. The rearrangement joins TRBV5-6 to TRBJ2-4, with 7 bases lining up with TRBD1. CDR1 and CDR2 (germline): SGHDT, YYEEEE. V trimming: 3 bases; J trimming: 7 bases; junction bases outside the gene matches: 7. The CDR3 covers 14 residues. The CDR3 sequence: CASSSTGFGNIQYF. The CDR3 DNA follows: TGTGCCAGCAGCTCGACAGGGTTCGGGAACATTCAGTACTTC. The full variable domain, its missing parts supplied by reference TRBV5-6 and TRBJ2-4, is DAGVTQSPTHLIKTRGQQVTLRCSPKSGHDTVSWYQQALGQGPQFIFQYYEEEERQRGNFPDRFSGHQFPNYSSELNVNALLLGDSALYLCASSSTGFGNIQYFGAGTRLSVL.

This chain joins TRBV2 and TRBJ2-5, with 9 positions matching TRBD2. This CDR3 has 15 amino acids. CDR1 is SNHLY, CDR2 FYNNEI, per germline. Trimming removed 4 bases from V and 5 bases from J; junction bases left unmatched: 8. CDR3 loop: CASSGGTSSAETQYF. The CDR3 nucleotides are TGTGCCAGCAGTGGAGGGACTAGCTCGGCCGAGACCCAGTACTTC.

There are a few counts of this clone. The CDR3: CASSEGDTGELFF. Here the CDR3 DNA reads TGTGCCAGCAGCGAGGGGGACACCGGGGAGCTGTTTTTT. The chain carries TRBV7-9 and TRBJ2-2; the D gene is possibly TRBD1 (6 bases). The CDR3 is 13 residues long. The V and J ends lost 5 bases and 3 bases respectively, with 7 bases between them. The V gene's germline CDR1 is SEHNR and CDR2 FQNEAQ (reference sequence). Drawing the rest from reference TRBV7-9 and TRBJ2-2, the complete variable domain is DTGVSQNPRHKITKRGQNVTFRCDPISEHNRLYWYRQTLGQGPEFLTYFQNEAQLEKSRLLSDRFSAERPKGSFSTLEIQRTEQGDSAMYLCASSEGDTGELFFGEGSRLTVL.

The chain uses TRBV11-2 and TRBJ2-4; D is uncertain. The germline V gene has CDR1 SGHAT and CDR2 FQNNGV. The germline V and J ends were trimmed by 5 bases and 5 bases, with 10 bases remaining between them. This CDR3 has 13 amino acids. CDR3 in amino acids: CASSRPGENIQYF. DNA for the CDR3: TGTGCCAGCAGCCGCCCGGGCGAAAACATTCAGTACTTC.

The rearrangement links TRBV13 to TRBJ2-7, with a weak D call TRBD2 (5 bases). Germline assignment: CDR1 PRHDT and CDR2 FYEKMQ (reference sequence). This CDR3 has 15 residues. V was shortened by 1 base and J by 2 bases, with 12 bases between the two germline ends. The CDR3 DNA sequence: TGTGCCAGCAGCTTAGTTGCGGGTTCAACCTACGAGCAGTACTTC. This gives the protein CASSLVAGSTYEQYF.

CDR3 DNA: TGTGCCAGCAGCCTTGTGACTAGCGGGGTCTCCTACGAGCAGTACTTC. Translation gives CASSLVTSGVSYEQYF. The V call is TRBV7-6, the J call TRBJ2-7; the match to TRBD2 covers 11 bases. The germline V gene has CDR1 SGHVS and CDR2 FNYEAQ. V dropped 5 bases and J dropped 0; count of bases not matched to a gene: 6. CDR3 length equals 16 residues.

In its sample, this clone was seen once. CDR3 coding DNA: TGTGCCAGCAGCTTAGCGGGGGGGCAAGAGACCCAGTACTTC. This sequence encodes CASSLAGGQETQYF. The genes are TRBV7-6 and TRBJ2-5, with 7 bases lining up with TRBD2. V was pared by 0 bases and J by 2 bases, with 0 bases of the junction left unmatched. The CDR3 has 14 amino acids. Germline CDR1 is SGHVS and CDR2 is FNYEAQ.

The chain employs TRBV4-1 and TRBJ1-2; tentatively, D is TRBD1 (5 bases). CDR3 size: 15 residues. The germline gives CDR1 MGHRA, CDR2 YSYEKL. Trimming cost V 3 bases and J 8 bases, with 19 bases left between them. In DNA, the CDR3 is TGCGCCAGCAGCCACCCCGGGACTCCCGGCGGGGGCTACACCTTC. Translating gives CASSHPGTPGGGYTF.

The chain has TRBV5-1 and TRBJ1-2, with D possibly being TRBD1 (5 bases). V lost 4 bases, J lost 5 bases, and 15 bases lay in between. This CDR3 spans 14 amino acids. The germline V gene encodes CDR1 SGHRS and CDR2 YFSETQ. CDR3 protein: CASSGGPQGYGYTF. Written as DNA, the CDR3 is TGCGCCAGCAGCGGGGGACCTCAGGGATATGGCTACACCTTC. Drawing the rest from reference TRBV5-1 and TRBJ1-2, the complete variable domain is KAGVTQTPRYLIKTRGQQVTLSCSPISGHRSVSWYQQTPGQGLQFLFEYFSETQRNKGNFPGRFSGRQFSNSRSEMNVSTLELGDSALYLCASSGGPQGYGYTFGSGTRLTVV.

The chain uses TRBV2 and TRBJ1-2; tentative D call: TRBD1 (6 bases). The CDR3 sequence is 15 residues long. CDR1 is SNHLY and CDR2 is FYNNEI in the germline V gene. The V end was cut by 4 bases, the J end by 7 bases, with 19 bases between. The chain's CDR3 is CASSAAGALTGGYTF. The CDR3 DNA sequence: TGTGCCAGCAGTGCGGCAGGGGCCCTAACGGGTGGCTACACCTTC.

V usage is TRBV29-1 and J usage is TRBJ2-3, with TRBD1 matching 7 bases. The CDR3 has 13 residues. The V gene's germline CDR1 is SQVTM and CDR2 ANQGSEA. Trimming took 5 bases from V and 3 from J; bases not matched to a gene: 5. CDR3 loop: CSVPTTGTDTQYF. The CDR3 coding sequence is TGCAGCGTTCCTACGACAGGGACAGATACGCAGTATTTT.

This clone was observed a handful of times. In nucleotides, the CDR3 is TGTGCCAGCAGTCCGGGACTCAACTATGGCTACACCTTC. Protein product: CASSPGLNYGYTF. V usage is TRBV27 and J usage is TRBJ1-2; TRBD1 might be the D (5 bases). V dropped 5 bases and J dropped 2 bases, with 9 bases sitting between them. CDR1 is MNHEY and CDR2 is SMNVEV in the germline V gene (reference sequence). CDR3 length: 13 amino acids.

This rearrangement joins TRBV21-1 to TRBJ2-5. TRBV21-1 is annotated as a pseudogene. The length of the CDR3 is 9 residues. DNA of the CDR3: TGTGCCAGAAGAGAGACCCAGTACTTC. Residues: CARRETQYF.

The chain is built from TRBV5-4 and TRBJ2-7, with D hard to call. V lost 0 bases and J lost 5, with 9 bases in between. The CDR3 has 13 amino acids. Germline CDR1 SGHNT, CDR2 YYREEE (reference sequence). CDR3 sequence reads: CASSLANGNEQYF. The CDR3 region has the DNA TGTGCCAGCAGCTTGGCCAACGGTAACGAGCAGTACTTC. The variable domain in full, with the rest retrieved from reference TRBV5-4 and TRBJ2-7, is ETGVTQSPTHLIKTRGQQVTLRCSSQSGHNTVSWYQQALGQGPQFIFQYYREEENGRGNFPPRFSGLQFPNYSSELNVNALELDDSALYLCASSLANGNEQYFGPGTRLTVT.

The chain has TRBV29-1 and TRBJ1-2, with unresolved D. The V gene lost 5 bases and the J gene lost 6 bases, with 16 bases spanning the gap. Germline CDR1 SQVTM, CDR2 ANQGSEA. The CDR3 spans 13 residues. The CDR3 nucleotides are TGCAGCGTTAAAAGAGTCGGGGAGGATGGCTACACCTTC. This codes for CSVKRVGEDGYTF.

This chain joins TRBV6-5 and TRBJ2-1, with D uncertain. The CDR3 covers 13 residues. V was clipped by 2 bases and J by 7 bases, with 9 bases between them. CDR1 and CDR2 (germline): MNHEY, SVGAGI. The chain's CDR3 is CASSYTTFNEQFF. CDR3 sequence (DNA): TGTGCCAGCAGTTACACAACGTTTAATGAGCAGTTCTTC.

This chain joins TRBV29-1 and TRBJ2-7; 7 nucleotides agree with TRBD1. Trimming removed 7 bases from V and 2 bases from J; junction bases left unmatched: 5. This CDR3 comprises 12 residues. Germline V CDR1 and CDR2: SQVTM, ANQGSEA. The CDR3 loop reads CSAGDSTYEQYF. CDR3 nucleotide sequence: TGCAGCGCCGGGGACAGCACCTACGAGCAGTACTTC.

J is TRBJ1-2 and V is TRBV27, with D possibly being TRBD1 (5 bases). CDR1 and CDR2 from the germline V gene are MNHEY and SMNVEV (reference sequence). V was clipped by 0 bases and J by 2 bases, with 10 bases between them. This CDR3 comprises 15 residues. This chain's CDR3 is CASSLSGGLNYGYTF. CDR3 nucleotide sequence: TGTGCCAGCAGTTTATCGGGGGGATTAAACTATGGCTACACCTTC.

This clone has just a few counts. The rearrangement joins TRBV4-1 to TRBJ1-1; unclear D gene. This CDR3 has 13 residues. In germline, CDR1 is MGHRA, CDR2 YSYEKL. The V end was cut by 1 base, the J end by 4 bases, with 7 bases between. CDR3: CASSQVMGTEAFF. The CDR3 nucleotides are TGCGCCAGCAGCCAAGTGATGGGCACTGAAGCTTTCTTT.

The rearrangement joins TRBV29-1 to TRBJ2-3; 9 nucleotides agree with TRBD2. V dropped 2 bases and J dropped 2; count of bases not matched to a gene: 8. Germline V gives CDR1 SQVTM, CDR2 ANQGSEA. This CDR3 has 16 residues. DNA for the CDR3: TGCAGCGTTGAAAAGGGTAGCGGGGGATACACAGATACGCAGTATTTT. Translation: CSVEKGSGGYTDTQYF.

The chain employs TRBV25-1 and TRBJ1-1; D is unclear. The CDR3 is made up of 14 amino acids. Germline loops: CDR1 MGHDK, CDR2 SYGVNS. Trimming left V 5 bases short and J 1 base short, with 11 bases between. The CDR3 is CASSKDGQNTEAFF. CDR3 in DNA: TGTGCCAGCAGTAAGGACGGCCAGAACACTGAAGCTTTCTTT.